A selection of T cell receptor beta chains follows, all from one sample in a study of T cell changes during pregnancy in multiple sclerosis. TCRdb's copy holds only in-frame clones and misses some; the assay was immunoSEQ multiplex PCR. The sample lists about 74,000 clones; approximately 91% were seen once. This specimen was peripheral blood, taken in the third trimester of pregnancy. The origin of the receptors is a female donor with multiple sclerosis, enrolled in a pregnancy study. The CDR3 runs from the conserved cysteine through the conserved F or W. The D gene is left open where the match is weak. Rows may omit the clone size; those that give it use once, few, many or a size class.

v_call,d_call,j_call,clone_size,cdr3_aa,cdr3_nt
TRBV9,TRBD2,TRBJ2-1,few,CASSKGLAGGNEQFF,TGTGCCAGCAGTAAAGGACTAGCGGGGGGCAATGAGCAGTTCTTC
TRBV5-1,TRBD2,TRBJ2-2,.,CASWTSGGYTGELFF,TGCGCCAGCTGGACAAGCGGGGGGTACACCGGGGAGCTGTTTTTT
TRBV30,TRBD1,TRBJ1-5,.,CAWNRGLGQPQHF,TGTGCCTGGAACAGGGGGCTTGGTCAGCCCCAGCATTTT
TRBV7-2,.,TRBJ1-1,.,CASSLSRNTEAFF,TGTGCCAGCAGCTTGTCCAGGAACACTGAAGCTTTCTTT
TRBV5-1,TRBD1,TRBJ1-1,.,CASSFSGTGISSQAFF,TGCGCCAGCAGCTTTTCCGGGACAGGGATATCGAGCCAAGCTTTCTTT
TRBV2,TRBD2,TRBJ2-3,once,CASRPRGSGGAPQYF,TGTGCCAGCAGGCCAAGGGGTAGCGGGGGGGCCCCGCAGTATTTT
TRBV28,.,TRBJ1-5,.,CASSPPVRPQHF,TGTGCCAGCAGTCCCCCGGTCCGGCCCCAGCATTTT
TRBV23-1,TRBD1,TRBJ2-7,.,CASIPADRQGASYEQYF,TGCGCCAGCATCCCAGCCGATCGACAGGGGGCGTCGTACGAGCAGTACTTC
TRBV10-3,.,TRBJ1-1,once,CAISEDRGTLGGAAFF,TGTGCCATCAGTGAGGATAGAGGAACGCTGGGGGGGGCGGCTTTCTTT
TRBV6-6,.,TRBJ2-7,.,CASSPRMPTYEQYF,TGTGCCAGCAGCCCGAGGATGCCCACCTACGAGCAGTACTTC
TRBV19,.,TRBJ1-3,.,CASSIVASGNTIYF,TGTGCCAGTAGTATCGTTGCCAGTGGAAACACCATATATTTT
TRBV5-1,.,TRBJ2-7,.,CASSLDTYEQYF,TGCGCCAGCAGCTTGGATACTTACGAGCAGTACTTC
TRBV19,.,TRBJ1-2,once,CASRLTADNYGYTF,TGTGCCAGTAGACTCACAGCTGATAACTATGGCTACACCTTC
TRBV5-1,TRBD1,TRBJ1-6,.,CASSPGGGTGGLYSPLHF,TGCGCCAGCAGCCCTGGCGGTGGGACAGGGGGCTTGTATTCACCCCTCCACTTT
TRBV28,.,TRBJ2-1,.,CASGGAPGEQFF,TGTGCCAGCGGGGGGGCCCCCGGTGAGCAGTTCTTC
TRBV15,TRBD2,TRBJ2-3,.,CATSKGSGGPEDTQYF,TGTGCCACCAGCAAAGGCAGCGGGGGGCCGGAAGATACGCAGTATTTT
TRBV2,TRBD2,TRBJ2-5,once,CASRTSGGARETQYF,TGTGCCAGCAGGACTAGCGGGGGGGCCCGGGAGACCCAGTACTTC
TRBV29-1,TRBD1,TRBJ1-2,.,CSVAGGDYGYTF,TGCAGCGTTGCAGGGGGCGACTATGGCTACACCTTC
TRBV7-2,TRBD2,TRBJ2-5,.,CASSLVSGGALTTQYF,TGTGCCAGCAGCTTAGTTAGCGGGGGGGCCCTAACAACCCAGTACTTC
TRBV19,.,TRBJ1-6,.,CASSMREGAPLHF,TGTGCCAGTAGTATGCGGGAAGGTGCACCCCTCCACTTT
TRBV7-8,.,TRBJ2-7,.,CASVPGRGLVSYEQYF,TGTGCCAGCGTGCCGGGGCGGGGATTGGTATCCTACGAGCAGTACTTC
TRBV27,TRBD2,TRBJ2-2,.,CASRPIGGSLTGELFF,TGTGCCAGCAGGCCAATCGGGGGGTCCCTGACCGGGGAGCTGTTTTTT
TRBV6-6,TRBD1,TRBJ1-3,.,CASRIQGEDTIYF,TGTGCCAGCAGAATCCAGGGGGAGGACACCATATATTTT
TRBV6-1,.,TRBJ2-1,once,CASSETQTPPNEQFF,TGTGCCAGCAGTGAAACCCAGACACCGCCCAATGAGCAGTTCTTC
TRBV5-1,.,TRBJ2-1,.,CASSLTPLAGEQFF,TGCGCCAGCAGCTTGACACCCCTGGCGGGGGAGCAGTTCTTC
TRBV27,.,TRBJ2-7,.,CASSQTGIGQYF,TGTGCCAGCAGCCAAACAGGGATCGGGCAGTACTTC
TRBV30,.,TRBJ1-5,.,CAWSVRENQPQHF,TGTGCCTGGAGTGTACGGGAAAATCAGCCCCAGCATTTT
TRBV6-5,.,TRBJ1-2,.,CASSNDFYGYTF,TGTGCCAGCAGTAACGACTTCTATGGCTACACCTTC
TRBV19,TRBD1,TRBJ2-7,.,CASSVQRGLDEQYF,TGTGCCAGTAGTGTGCAGAGGGGGCTCGACGAGCAGTACTTC
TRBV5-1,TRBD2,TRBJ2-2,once,CASRNLTSGAGELFF,TGCGCCAGCCGGAACCTGACTAGCGGGGCCGGGGAGCTGTTTTTT
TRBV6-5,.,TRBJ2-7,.,CASSQSAGSSYEQYF,TGTGCCAGCAGTCAGTCAGCGGGCAGCTCCTACGAGCAGTACTTC
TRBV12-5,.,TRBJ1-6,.,CASGLVGLYPRAWNSPLHF,TGTGCTAGTGGTTTGGTAGGGTTATACCCCAGGGCGTGGAATTCACCCCTCCACTTT
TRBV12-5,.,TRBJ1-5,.,CASGFSPSPGPEGVAQHF,TGTGCTAGTGGTTTTAGCCCCTCCCCGGGTCCTGAGGGGGTAGCCCAGCATTTT
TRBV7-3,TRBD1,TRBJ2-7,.,CASSPTGGPLREQYF,TGTGCCAGCAGCCCGACAGGGGGCCCGCTTCGAGAGCAGTACTTC
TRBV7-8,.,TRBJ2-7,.,CASSLASSYEQYF,TGTGCCAGCAGCTTAGCATCTTCCTACGAGCAGTACTTC
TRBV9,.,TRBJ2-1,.,CASSLLAVPYNEQFF,TGTGCCAGCAGCTTACTAGCCGTCCCCTACAATGAGCAGTTCTTC
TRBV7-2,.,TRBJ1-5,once,CASSLVTGNIYGNQPQHF,TGTGCCAGCAGCTTAGTAACAGGGAATATATATGGCAATCAGCCCCAGCATTTT
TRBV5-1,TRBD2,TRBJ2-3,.,CASKAGGLPAQYF,TGCGCCAGCAAAGCGGGGGGCCTCCCAGCGCAGTATTTT
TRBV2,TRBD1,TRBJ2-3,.,CASRGTGSPQYF,TGTGCCAGCCGGGGGACAGGAAGTCCGCAGTATTTT
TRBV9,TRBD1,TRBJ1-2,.,CASSTLTGDRALPNYGYTF,TGTGCCAGCAGCACCTTAACAGGGGACAGGGCCCTTCCTAACTATGGCTACACCTTC